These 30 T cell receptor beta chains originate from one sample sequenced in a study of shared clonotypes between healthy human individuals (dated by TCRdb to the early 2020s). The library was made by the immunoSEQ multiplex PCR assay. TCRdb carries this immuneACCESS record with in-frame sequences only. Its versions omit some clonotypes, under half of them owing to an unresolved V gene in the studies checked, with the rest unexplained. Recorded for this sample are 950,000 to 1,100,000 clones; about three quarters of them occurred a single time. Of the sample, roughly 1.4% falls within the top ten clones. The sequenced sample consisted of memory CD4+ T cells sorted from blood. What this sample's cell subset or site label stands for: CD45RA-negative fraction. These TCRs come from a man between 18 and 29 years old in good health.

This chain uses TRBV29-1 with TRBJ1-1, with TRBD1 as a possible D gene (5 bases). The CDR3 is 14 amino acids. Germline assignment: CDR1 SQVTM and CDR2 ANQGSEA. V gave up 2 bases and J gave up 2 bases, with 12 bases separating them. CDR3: CSVERGTLNTEAFF. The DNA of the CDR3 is TGCAGCGTTGAAAGGGGTACGCTCAACACTGAAGCTTTCTTT.

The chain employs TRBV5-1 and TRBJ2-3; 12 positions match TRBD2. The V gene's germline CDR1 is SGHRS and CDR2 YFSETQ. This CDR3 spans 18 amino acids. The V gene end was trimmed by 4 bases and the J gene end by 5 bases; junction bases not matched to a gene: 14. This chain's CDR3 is CASSVAPPLAGGLDTQYF. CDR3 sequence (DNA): TGCGCCAGCAGCGTTGCCCCCCCACTAGCGGGGGGACTAGATACGCAGTATTTT.

CDR3 nucleotides: TGCGCCAGCAGCTTGGTATCGAGGTCCGAGCAGTACTTC. It specifies CASSLVSRSEQYF. The J gene is TRBJ2-7, the V gene TRBV5-1; D remains unclear. V was pared by 0 bases and J by 6 bases, with 10 bases between. This CDR3 comprises 13 residues. CDR1 and CDR2 from the germline V gene are SGHRS and YFSETQ.

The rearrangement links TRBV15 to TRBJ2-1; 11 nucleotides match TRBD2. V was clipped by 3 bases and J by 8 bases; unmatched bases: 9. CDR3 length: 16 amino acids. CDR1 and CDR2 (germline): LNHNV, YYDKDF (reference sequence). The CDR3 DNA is TGTGCCACCAGCAGGGGACTAGCGGCGACCCTGGATGAGCAGTTCTTC. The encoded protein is CATSRGLAATLDEQFF.

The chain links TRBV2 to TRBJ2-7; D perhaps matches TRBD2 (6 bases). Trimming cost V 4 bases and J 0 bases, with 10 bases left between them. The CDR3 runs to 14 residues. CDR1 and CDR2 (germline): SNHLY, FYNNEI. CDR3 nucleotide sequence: TGTGCCAGCAGTGTGGAGGGAAACTCCTACGAGCAGTACTTC. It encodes CASSVEGNSYEQYF.

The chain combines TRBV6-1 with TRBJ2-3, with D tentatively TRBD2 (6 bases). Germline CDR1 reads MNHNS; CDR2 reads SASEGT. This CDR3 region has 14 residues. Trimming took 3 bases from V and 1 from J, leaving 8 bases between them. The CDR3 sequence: CASSDSGGTDTQYF. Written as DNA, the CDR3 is TGTGCCAGCAGTGATTCGGGGGGCACAGATACGCAGTATTTT.

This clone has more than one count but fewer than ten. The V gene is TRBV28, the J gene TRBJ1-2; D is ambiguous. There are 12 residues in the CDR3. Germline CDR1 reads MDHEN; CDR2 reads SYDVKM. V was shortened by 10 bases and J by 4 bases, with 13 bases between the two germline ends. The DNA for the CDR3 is TGTGCCAACCAAGACACCAGCTATGGCTACACCTTC. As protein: CANQDTSYGYTF.

The CDR3 reads CASSVEPGGRSGNTIYF. As DNA, the CDR3 is TGTGCCAGCAGCGTAGAACCAGGTGGACGCTCTGGAAACACCATATATTTT. V is TRBV9 and J is TRBJ1-3; D ambiguous. Looked up from germline, CDR1 is SGDLS and CDR2 is YYNGEE. CDR3 length: 17 residues. Trimming removed 0 bases at V and 0 bases at J, with 13 bases between.

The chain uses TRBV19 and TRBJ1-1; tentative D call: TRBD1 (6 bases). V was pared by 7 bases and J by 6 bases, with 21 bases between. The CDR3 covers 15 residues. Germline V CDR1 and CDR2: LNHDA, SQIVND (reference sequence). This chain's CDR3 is CASKTGEAGGPEAFF. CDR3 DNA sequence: TGTGCCAGTAAGACCGGGGAGGCTGGGGGGCCTGAAGCTTTCTTT.

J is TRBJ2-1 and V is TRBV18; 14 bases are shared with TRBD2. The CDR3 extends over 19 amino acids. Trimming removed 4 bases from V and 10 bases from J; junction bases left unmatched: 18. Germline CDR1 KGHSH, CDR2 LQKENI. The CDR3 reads CASSRRVPDPGLAGAEQFF. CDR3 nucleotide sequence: TGTGCCAGCTCACGGCGGGTGCCCGATCCGGGACTAGCGGGAGCGGAGCAGTTCTTC.

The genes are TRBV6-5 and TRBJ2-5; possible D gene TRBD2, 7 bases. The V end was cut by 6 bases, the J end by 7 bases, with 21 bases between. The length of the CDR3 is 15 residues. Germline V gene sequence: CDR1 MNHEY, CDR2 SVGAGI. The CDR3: CASSPRRERGGTQYF. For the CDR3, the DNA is TGTGCCAGCAGCCCCCGGCGGGAGAGGGGGGGGACCCAGTACTTC.

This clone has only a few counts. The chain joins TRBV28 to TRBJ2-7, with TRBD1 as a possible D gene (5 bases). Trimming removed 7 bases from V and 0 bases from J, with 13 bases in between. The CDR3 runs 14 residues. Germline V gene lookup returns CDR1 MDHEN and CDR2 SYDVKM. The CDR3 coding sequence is TGTGCCAGCAATCCCCAGGGTTCCTCCTACGAGCAGTACTTC. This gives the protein CASNPQGSSYEQYF.

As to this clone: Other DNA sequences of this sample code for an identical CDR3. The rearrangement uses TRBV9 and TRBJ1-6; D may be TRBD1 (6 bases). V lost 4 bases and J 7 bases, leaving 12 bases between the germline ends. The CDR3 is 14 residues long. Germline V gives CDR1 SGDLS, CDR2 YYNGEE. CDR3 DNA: TGTGCCAGCAGCACTCAACAGGGAAATTCACCCCTCCACTTT. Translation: CASSTQQGNSPLHF.

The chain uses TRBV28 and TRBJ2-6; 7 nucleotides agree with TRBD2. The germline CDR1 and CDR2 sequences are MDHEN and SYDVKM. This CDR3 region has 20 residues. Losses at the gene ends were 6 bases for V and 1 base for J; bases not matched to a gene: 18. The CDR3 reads CASRGGTVRFTRSGANVLTF. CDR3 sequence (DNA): TGTGCCAGCAGGGGGGGGACCGTTCGGTTTACGAGGTCTGGGGCCAACGTCCTGACTTTC.

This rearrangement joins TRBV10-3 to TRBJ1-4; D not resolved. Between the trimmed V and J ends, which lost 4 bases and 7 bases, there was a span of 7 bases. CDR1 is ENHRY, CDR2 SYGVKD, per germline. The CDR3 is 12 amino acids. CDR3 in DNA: TGTGCCATCAGTGCTGGTACTGAAAAACTGTTTTTT. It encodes CAISAGTEKLFF.

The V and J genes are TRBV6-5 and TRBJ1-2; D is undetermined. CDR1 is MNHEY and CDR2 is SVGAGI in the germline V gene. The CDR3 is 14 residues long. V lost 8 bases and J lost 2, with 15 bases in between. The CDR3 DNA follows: TGTGCCAGCCAACCGGGCGGCAGCAACTATGGCTACACCTTC. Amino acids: CASQPGGSNYGYTF.

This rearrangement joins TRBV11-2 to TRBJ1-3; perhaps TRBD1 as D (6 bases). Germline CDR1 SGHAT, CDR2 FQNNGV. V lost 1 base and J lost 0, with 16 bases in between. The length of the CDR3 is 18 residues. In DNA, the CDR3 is TGTGCCAGCAGCTTAGTTGTTGCAGGGGAACACTCTGGAAACACCATATATTTT. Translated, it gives CASSLVVAGEHSGNTIYF.

The CDR3 region has the DNA TGTGCCAGCAGCTTTGAAACGGGGGCGCCTAATGCTATCAATGAGCAGTTCTTC. Residues: CASSFETGAPNAINEQFF. The chain uses TRBV7-2 and TRBJ2-1; D may be TRBD1 or TRBD2 (6 bases each). CDR1 SGHTA and CDR2 FQGNSA come from the germline V gene. The CDR3 covers 18 residues. V lost 3 bases to trimming and J lost 6 bases, with 24 bases between them.

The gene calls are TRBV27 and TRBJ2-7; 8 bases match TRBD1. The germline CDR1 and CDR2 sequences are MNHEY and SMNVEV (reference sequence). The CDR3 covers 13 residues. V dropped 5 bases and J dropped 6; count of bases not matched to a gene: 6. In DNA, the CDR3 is TGTGCCAGCAGTAAGGACAGGGTAGGCGAGCAGTACTTC. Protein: CASSKDRVGEQYF.

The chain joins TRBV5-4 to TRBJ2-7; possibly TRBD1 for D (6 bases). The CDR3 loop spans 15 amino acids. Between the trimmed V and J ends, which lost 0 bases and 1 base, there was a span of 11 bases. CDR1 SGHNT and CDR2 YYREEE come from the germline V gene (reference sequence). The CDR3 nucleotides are TGTGCCAGCAGCTTGGGGCAGGGGCGTTCCTACGAGCAGTACTTC. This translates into CASSLGQGRSYEQYF.

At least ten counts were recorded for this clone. The CDR3 nucleotides are TGTGCCAGCAGCGACGGGACGGGGGTGTACAATGAGCAGTTCTTC. Translating it yields CASSDGTGVYNEQFF. This chain links TRBV7-6 with TRBJ2-1; possibly TRBD2 for D (6 bases). CDR1 is SGHVS, CDR2 FNYEAQ, per germline. The CDR3 is made up of 15 amino acids. Trimming cost V 5 bases and J 4 bases, with 15 bases left between them. Full variable domain (missing parts from reference TRBV7-6 and TRBJ2-1): GAGVSQSPRYKVTKRGQDVALRCDPISGHVSLYWYRQALGQGPEFLTYFNYEAQQDKSGLPNDRFSAERPEGSISTLTIQRTEQRDSAMYRCASSDGTGVYNEQFFGPGTRLTVL.

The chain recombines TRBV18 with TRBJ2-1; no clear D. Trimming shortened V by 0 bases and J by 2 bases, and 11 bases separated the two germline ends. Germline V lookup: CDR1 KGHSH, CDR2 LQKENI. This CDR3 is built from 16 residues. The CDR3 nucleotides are TGTGCCAGCTCACCACCAAATATGGGGACCTACAATGAGCAGTTCTTC. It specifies CASSPPNMGTYNEQFF.

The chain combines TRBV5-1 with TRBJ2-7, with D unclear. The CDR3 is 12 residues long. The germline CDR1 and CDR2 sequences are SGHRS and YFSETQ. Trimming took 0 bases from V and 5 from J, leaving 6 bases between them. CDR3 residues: CASSLGQHEQYF. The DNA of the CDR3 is TGCGCCAGCAGCTTGGGGCAGCACGAGCAGTACTTC. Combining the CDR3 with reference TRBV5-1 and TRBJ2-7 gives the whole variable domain KAGVTQTPRYLIKTRGQQVTLSCSPISGHRSVSWYQQTPGQGLQFLFEYFSETQRNKGNFPGRFSGRQFSNSRSEMNVSTLELGDSALYLCASSLGQHEQYFGPGTRLTVT.

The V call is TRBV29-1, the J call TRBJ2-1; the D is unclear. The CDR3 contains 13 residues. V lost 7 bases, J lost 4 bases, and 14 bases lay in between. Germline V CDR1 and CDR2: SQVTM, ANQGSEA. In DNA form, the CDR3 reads TGCAGCGCAGTCGGGCTAAGGTACAATGAGCAGTTCTTC. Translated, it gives CSAVGLRYNEQFF.

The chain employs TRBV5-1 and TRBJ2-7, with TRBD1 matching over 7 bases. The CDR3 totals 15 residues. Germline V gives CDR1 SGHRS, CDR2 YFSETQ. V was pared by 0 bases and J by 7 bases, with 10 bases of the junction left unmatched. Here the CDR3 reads CASSLEAGGRVEQYF. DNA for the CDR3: TGCGCCAGCAGCTTGGAGGCAGGGGGTCGCGTGGAGCAGTACTTC.

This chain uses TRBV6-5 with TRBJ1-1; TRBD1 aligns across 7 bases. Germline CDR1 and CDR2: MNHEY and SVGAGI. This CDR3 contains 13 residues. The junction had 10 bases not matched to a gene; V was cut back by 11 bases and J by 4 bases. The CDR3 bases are TGTGCCGGTAAGGGGGCGGATCCCACTGAAGCTTTCTTT. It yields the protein CAGKGADPTEAFF.

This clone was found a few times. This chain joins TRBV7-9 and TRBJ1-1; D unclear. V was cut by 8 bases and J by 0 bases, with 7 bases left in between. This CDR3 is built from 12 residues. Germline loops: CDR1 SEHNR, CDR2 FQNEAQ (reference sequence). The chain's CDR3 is CASGYMNTEAFF. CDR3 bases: TGTGCCAGCGGATACATGAACACTGAAGCTTTCTTT.

The CDR3 is CAWSVGQGLDEQYF. The CDR3 DNA is TGTGCCTGGAGTGTAGGGCAGGGCCTCGACGAGCAGTACTTC. This sequence joins TRBV30 and TRBJ2-7, with D perhaps TRBD1 (5 bases). V lost 0 bases, J lost 5 bases, and 14 bases lay in between. Germline V gene lookup returns CDR1 GTSNPN and CDR2 SVGIG (reference sequence). This CDR3 has 14 amino acids. Combining the CDR3 with reference TRBV30 and TRBJ2-7 gives the whole variable domain SQTIHQWPATLVQPVGSPLSLECTVEGTSNPNLYWYRQAAGRGLQLLFYSVGIGQISSEVPQNLSASRPQDRQFILSSKKLLLSDSGFYLCAWSVGQGLDEQYFGPGTRLTVT.

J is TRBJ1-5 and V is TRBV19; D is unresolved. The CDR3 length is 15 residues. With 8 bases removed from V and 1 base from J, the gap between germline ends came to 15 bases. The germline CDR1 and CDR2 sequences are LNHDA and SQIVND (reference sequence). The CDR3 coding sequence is TGTGCCAGTCAGAACCCCGACTTGAGCAATCAGCCCCAGCATTTT. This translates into CASQNPDLSNQPQHF.

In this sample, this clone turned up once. This chain's CDR3 is CASSLERGGRYEQYF. CDR3 in DNA: TGTGCCAGCAGCTTAGAAAGAGGGGGGCGTTACGAGCAGTACTTC. V and J are TRBV7-2 and TRBJ2-7; the D call may be TRBD1 or TRBD2 (6 bases each). Germline CDR1 reads SGHTA; CDR2 reads FQGNSA. This CDR3 is built from 15 residues. V lost 1 base and J 4 bases, leaving 14 bases between the germline ends.